This entry lists 8 T cell receptor beta chains sequenced from one sample in a study of human T cells and chemical hapten exposure. TCRdb called the RACE reads again in MiXCR, with one record for every CDR3 protein. The repertoire consists of 65,000 to 90,000 distinct CDR3 sequences, with about 6.3% occurring once and the leading ten covering 1.3%. Time point defined: patch test 2, 6 weeks after DPC sensitization. As to treatment: therapeutic diphenylcyclopropenone sensitization with weekly scalp DPC. Sequencing was performed on whole blood, taken in connection with sensitization to the hapten diphenylcyclopropenone (DPC). These receptors originate from a woman aged 30 to 39 with alopecia areata. Some clones in this sample may be carry-over from other donors' samples.

This clonotype was counted at least ten times. J is TRBJ2-1 and V is TRBV6-1; D is undetermined. V dropped 1 base and J dropped 7 bases, with 5 bases sitting between them. Germline CDR1 reads MNHNS; CDR2 reads SASEGT. The CDR3 has 12 residues. The DNA of the CDR3 is TGTGCCAGCAGTGAAGGGGCGAATGAGCAGTTCTTC. It encodes CASSEGANEQFF.

This clonotype showed up many times. The genes are TRBV13 and TRBJ1-1; 10 bases fit TRBD1. V gave up 5 bases and J gave up 5 bases; unmatched junction bases: 5. The germline V gene encodes CDR1 PRHDT and CDR2 FYEKMQ (reference sequence). This CDR3 is built from 14 residues. Here the CDR3 DNA reads TGTGCCAGCAGCATGGGGACAGGGGTAACTGAAGCTTTCTTT. Amino acid sequence: CASSMGTGVTEAFF.

About this clonotype: One end of the junction does not line up with germline, which may come from a read error. The chain couples TRBV12-3 or TRBV12-4 to TRBJ2-7; TRBD2 matches 8 bases. This CDR3 comprises 13 residues. The CDR3 sequence is CASSIAGIHEQYF. The CDR3 bases are TGTGCCAGCAGTATAGCGGGAATTCACGAGCAGTACTTC.

This clonotype was recorded at least ten times. The chain joins TRBV20-1 to TRBJ1-1; the D is unclear. CDR3 size: 11 residues. Trimming took 2 bases from V and 11 from J, leaving 12 bases between them. Germline CDR1 and CDR2: DFQATT and SNEGSKA (reference sequence). The CDR3 is CSARSGAMAFF. The CDR3 DNA is TGCAGTGCTAGATCGGGAGCGATGGCTTTCTTT.

In the case of this clonotype: Without the conserved terminal phenylalanine or tryptophan, this CDR3 likely stems from a read error. The chain combines TRBV10-3 with TRBJ1-5; the D is unclear. CDR1 is ENHRY, CDR2 SYGVKD, per germline. CDR3 size: 13 residues. The V and J ends lost 6 bases and 6 bases respectively, with 12 bases between them. The CDR3 sequence: CAIRTNTAQPQHS. Written as DNA, the CDR3 is TGTGCCATCAGAACCAATACAGCTCAGCCCCAGCATTCT.

As to this clonotype: A much bigger clone sits one base away, suggesting this may be a read error. Given the absence of the conserved phenylalanine or tryptophan at the CDR3 end, a read error is likely. The V gene is TRBV27, the J gene TRBJ2-3; D ambiguous. Germline V lookup: CDR1 MNHEY, CDR2 SMNVEV (reference sequence). Trimming stripped 3 bases from V and 1 base from J, with 8 bases between. The CDR3 loop spans 14 amino acids. CDR3 sequence: CASSFLTGTDTQYL. In DNA form, the CDR3 reads TGTGCCAGCAGTTTCTTGACGGGCACAGATACGCAGTATTTA.

This clonotype occurred many times. The rearrangement joins TRBV2 to TRBJ1-2, with TRBD1 identical over 7 bases. The CDR3 loop spans 14 amino acids. Germline V gene lookup returns CDR1 SNHLY and CDR2 FYNNEI. V gave up 3 bases and J gave up 1 base; unmatched junction bases: 2. The CDR3 DNA follows: TGTGCCAGCAGTGAGACAGGGCTTAACTATGGCTACACCTTC. Its protein is CASSETGLNYGYTF. The variable domain in full, completed from reference TRBV2 and TRBJ1-2, reads EPEVTQTPSHQVTQMGQEVILRCVPISNHLYFYWYRQILGQKVEFLVSFYNNEISEKSEIFDDQFSVERPDGSNFTLKIRSTKLEDSAMYFCASSETGLNYGYTFGSGTRLTVV.

This clonotype has a count of ten or more. The V call is TRBV7-9, the J call TRBJ1-1; 8 bases match TRBD1. The trim removed 3 bases at V and 1 base at J, leaving 1 base unmatched. Germline V gives CDR1 SEHNR, CDR2 FQNEAQ (reference sequence). This CDR3 has 14 amino acids. CDR3 region: CASSLGQENTEAFF. DNA for the CDR3: TGTGCCAGCAGCTTGGGACAGGAGAACACTGAAGCTTTCTTT. Full variable domain (missing parts from reference TRBV7-9 and TRBJ1-1): DTGVSQNPRHKITKRGQNVTFRCDPISEHNRLYWYRQTLGQGPEFLTYFQNEAQLEKSRLLSDRFSAERPKGSFSTLEIQRTEQGDSAMYLCASSLGQENTEAFFGQGTRLTVV.